This TCR beta chain originates from a study of vaccination and CD4 T cells after COVID-19. About the study: Six male and four female convalescents took part, two of them Hispanic. Ranging from 14 to 241, the interval between dose two and post-vaccine sampling had a median of about ten weeks. Stimuli were overlapping spike peptide pools of SARS-CoV-2 and three common cold coronaviruses (HCoV-NL63, HCoV-OC43, HCoV-229E).

The study sequenced cultured CD4+ T cell DNA using the Oncomine TCR Beta short-read assay. TCRdb processed the PCR reads anew with MiXCR; each CDR3 protein has one entry. The profile shows fewer than 20,000 distinct CDR3 sequences, approximately 40% of them singletons. Points on this clonotype: The antigen is not known.

Indicated treatment: roughly ten-day PBMC culture with coronavirus spike peptide pools or control peptides (ViraFEST assay). Deletions cut 0 bases from V and 4 bases from J, with 10 bases between. The germline V gene has CDR1 LNHNV and CDR2 YYDKDF (reference sequence). This CDR3 is 16 amino acids long. This chain uses TRBV15 with TRBJ2-6, with D maybe TRBD1 (5 bases). The sequence derives from a human donor who had recovered from COVID-19. Sequenced material: CD4+ T cells from blood, cultured in vitro, taken after SARS-CoV-2 vaccination. The DNA for the CDR3 is TGTGCCACCAGCAGAGATGCAGGGCCCGGGGCCAACGTCCTGACTTTC. Translating it yields CATSRDAGPGANVLTF.